The text below deals with one T cell receptor beta chain. The data are from a study of blood T cell repertoires in COVID-19. The CDR3 length is 16 residues. CDR1 SGHVS and CDR2 FQNEAQ come from the germline V gene. Between the trimmed V and J ends, which lost 5 bases and 3 bases, there was a span of 19 bases. Profiling relied on immunoSEQ multiplex PCR, and the TCRdb table lists in-frame clones only, not all of them. The profile covers about 59,000 clones, with less than 85% appearing a single time and more than 9.5% taken by the ten largest. The chain recombines TRBV7-8 with TRBJ1-2; D is unclear. The clonotype originates from a human donor in a cohort sampled during active COVID-19. Sequencing was carried out using peripheral blood. The CDR3, as DNA: TGTGCCAGCAGCCCACGGAGTTCGGCACGACACTATGGCTACACCTTC. Its translation: CASSPRSSARHYGYTF.